These T cell receptor beta chains were read from a single sample in a study of T cell repertoires in aging, cancer and after chemotherapy. TCRdb ran MiXCR on the multiplex PCR reads and lists one entry per CDR3 protein. The table lists 6,000 to 9,000 distinct CDR3 sequences, less than 40% of them singletons, with about 5% in the top ten. Source material: blood. These receptors originate from a human donor in good health. CDR3s include the opening cysteine and the closing phenylalanine or tryptophan. Fields, in order: CDR3 length, D gene, V gene, CDR3 protein. A D gene is named only where the DNA matches it firmly.

CDR3 length: 12; D gene: .; V gene: TRBV13; CDR3 protein: CASSFSTDTQYF
CDR3 length: 13; D gene: .; V gene: TRBV24-1; CDR3 protein: CATSDSPSYEQFF
CDR3 length: 12; D gene: TRBD2; V gene: TRBV29-1; CDR3 protein: CSAKLGGETQYF
CDR3 length: 14; D gene: TRBD1; V gene: TRBV5-1; CDR3 protein: CASSDGQGIGELFF
CDR3 length: 14; D gene: .; V gene: TRBV30; CDR3 protein: CAWSVTATSYEQYF
CDR3 length: 15; D gene: .; V gene: TRBV6-2/TRBV6-3; CDR3 protein: CASREISGYSYEQYF
CDR3 length: 12; D gene: .; V gene: TRBV5-4; CDR3 protein: CASSLGNQPQHF
CDR3 length: 14; D gene: .; V gene: TRBV7-6; CDR3 protein: CASRRGSLTGELFF
CDR3 length: 15; D gene: TRBD1; V gene: TRBV19; CDR3 protein: CASSVRDRDYNEQFF
CDR3 length: 16; D gene: .; V gene: TRBV6-5; CDR3 protein: CASSPQWGILYNEQFF
CDR3 length: 13; D gene: TRBD1; V gene: TRBV12-3/TRBV12-4; CDR3 protein: CASGTGAGNTIYF
CDR3 length: 16; D gene: TRBD2; V gene: TRBV18; CDR3 protein: CASSPPGRESFNEQFF
CDR3 length: 12; D gene: .; V gene: TRBV7-9; CDR3 protein: CASTQGLETQYF
CDR3 length: 15; D gene: TRBD2; V gene: TRBV13; CDR3 protein: CASSLGREGLYEQYF
CDR3 length: 13; D gene: TRBD1; V gene: TRBV11-1; CDR3 protein: CASSPDRGGSYTF
CDR3 length: 15; D gene: .; V gene: TRBV6-5; CDR3 protein: CASSTTGRTSYEQYF
CDR3 length: 16; D gene: TRBD1; V gene: TRBV11-1; CDR3 protein: CASSFYTGATNEKLFF
CDR3 length: 14; D gene: .; V gene: TRBV19; CDR3 protein: CASRSKGIGSPLHF
CDR3 length: 18; D gene: TRBD2; V gene: TRBV11-1; CDR3 protein: CASSLRTSGGAPYETQYF
CDR3 length: 17; D gene: .; V gene: TRBV18; CDR3 protein: CASSPELVLPFFYEQYF
CDR3 length: 12; D gene: .; V gene: TRBV12-3/TRBV12-4; CDR3 protein: CASSRQVSPLHF
CDR3 length: 13; D gene: TRBD1; V gene: TRBV6-4; CDR3 protein: CASSRQGSDTQYF
CDR3 length: 17; D gene: TRBD2; V gene: TRBV12-3/TRBV12-4; CDR3 protein: CASSLLAGSLSYNEQFF
CDR3 length: 14; D gene: .; V gene: TRBV6-4; CDR3 protein: CASSGTASTDTQYF
CDR3 length: 15; D gene: .; V gene: TRBV12-3/TRBV12-4; CDR3 protein: CASSRPTTRNTEAFF
CDR3 length: 13; D gene: TRBD1; V gene: TRBV6-2/TRBV6-3; CDR3 protein: CASKGQGAATQYF
CDR3 length: 13; D gene: .; V gene: TRBV5-6; CDR3 protein: CASRTTGYTEAFF
CDR3 length: 16; D gene: .; V gene: TRBV6-2/TRBV6-3; CDR3 protein: CASSYQRSLPDYEQYF
CDR3 length: 15; D gene: .; V gene: TRBV5-1; CDR3 protein: CASSWGDWDTGELFF
CDR3 length: 12; D gene: .; V gene: TRBV6-1; CDR3 protein: CASSELGYEQYF
CDR3 length: 14; D gene: TRBD1; V gene: TRBV5-5; CDR3 protein: CASSSGQGADTQYF
CDR3 length: 15; D gene: .; V gene: TRBV5-5; CDR3 protein: CASHNSGHLNTEAFF
CDR3 length: 15; D gene: .; V gene: TRBV30; CDR3 protein: CAWSVPTLNTGELFF
CDR3 length: 15; D gene: .; V gene: TRBV12-3/TRBV12-4; CDR3 protein: CASSSSNRAYYGYTF
CDR3 length: 12; D gene: .; V gene: TRBV28; CDR3 protein: CASGPISGELFF
CDR3 length: 12; D gene: .; V gene: TRBV6-2/TRBV6-3; CDR3 protein: CASRHDGYEQYF
CDR3 length: 17; D gene: TRBD2; V gene: TRBV5-4; CDR3 protein: CASSPLGGAGVAYEQYF
CDR3 length: 13; D gene: .; V gene: TRBV5-6; CDR3 protein: CASSLWGFDEQYF